A selection of T cell receptor beta chains follows, all from one sample in a study of shared clonotypes between healthy human individuals. TCRdb keeps only in-frame clones here, not all; method: immunoSEQ multiplex PCR. The sample has some 2,500,000 clones; 80% to 95% are singletons. The specimen sequenced was naive CD4+ T cells from PBMCs. Every receptor here comes from a man in his late teens or twenties in good health. Some clones in this sample may be carry-over from other donors' samples. Both conserved end residues are part of each CDR3. D genes are given only for firm matches. Size is stated for part of the rows, as once, few or many counts, or as a class when the clone is expanded.

CDR3,DNA,V,J,size,D
CASSWYSSTDTQYF,TGTGCCAGCAGCTGGTATTCTAGCACAGATACGCAGTATTTT,TRBV7-9,TRBJ2-3,-,-
CASSDRGQGTQYF,TGTGCCAGCAGTGACAGGGGGCAGGGTACGCAGTATTTT,TRBV2,TRBJ2-3,-,TRBD1
CASSRNTGELFF,TGTGCCAGCAGTCGGAACACCGGGGAGCTGTTTTTT,TRBV2,TRBJ2-2,-,-
CASSRTLGRSDSGNTIYF,TGTGCCAGCAGCCGAACCTTGGGACGGTCCGACTCTGGAAACACCATATATTTT,TRBV28,TRBJ1-3,-,-
CASTLGGAVQEKLFF,TGTGCCAGCACCCTAGGGGGGGCGGTGCAGGAAAAACTGTTTTTT,TRBV28,TRBJ1-4,-,-
CASSFAGTGYDEQYF,TGTGCCAGCAGCTTTGCCGGGACAGGTTACGACGAGCAGTACTTC,TRBV7-6,TRBJ2-7,-,TRBD1
CSVIDRVQTQYF,TGCAGCGTGATCGACAGGGTACAGACCCAGTACTTC,TRBV29-1,TRBJ2-5,-,TRBD1
CAISDSGTSYEQYF,TGTGCCATCAGTGACTCGGGCACCTCCTACGAGCAGTACTTC,TRBV10-3,TRBJ2-7,-,-
CASSLVTSYEQFF,TGTGCCAGCAGCTTGGTGACTAGTTATGAGCAGTTCTTC,TRBV5-4,TRBJ2-1,-,-
CASSKAWDRGNEQYF,TGTGCCAGTAGTAAGGCCTGGGACAGGGGCAACGAGCAGTACTTC,TRBV19,TRBJ2-7,-,TRBD1
CASSDRNYEQYF,TGCGCCAGCAGTGACAGGAACTACGAGCAGTACTTC,TRBV5-1,TRBJ2-7,-,-
CASSSGTSGSKYEQYF,TGTGCCAGCAGCTCCGGGACTAGCGGGAGTAAGTACGAGCAGTACTTC,TRBV5-4,TRBJ2-7,-,TRBD2
CASSYFGTTNNEQFF,TGTGCCAGCAGTTACTTTGGGACAACCAATAATGAGCAGTTCTTC,TRBV6-6,TRBJ2-1,-,-
CASSPRTSGQYEQYF,TGTGCCAGCAGCCCCAGGACTAGCGGCCAATACGAGCAGTACTTC,TRBV5-4,TRBJ2-7,-,TRBD2
CASSYTSGSRSSYNEQFF,TGTGCCAGTAGCTATACTAGCGGGTCGCGGAGCTCCTACAATGAGCAGTTCTTC,TRBV19,TRBJ2-1,-,TRBD2
CAGSLNPSLGYGYTF,TGCGCCGGCAGCTTGAATCCCAGTCTTGGCTATGGCTACACCTTC,TRBV5-1,TRBJ1-2,-,-
CASSWGKVYEQFF,TGTGCCAGCAGTTGGGGAAAGGTTTATGAGCAGTTCTTC,TRBV6-1,TRBJ2-1,-,-
CASSPRPNTEAFF,TGTGCCAGCAGCCCCCGACCGAACACTGAAGCTTTCTTT,TRBV7-2,TRBJ1-1,-,-
CASSQVRGVFNEQFF,TGCGCCAGCAGCCAAGTTAGGGGGGTGTTCAATGAGCAGTTCTTC,TRBV4-1,TRBJ2-1,-,-
CASSIDRGSDQPQHF,TGTGCCAGTAGTATAGATCGGGGGAGCGATCAGCCCCAGCATTTT,TRBV19,TRBJ1-5,-,-
CASSSIPRGSEATQYF,TGCGCCAGCAGCTCGATACCCAGGGGTAGCGAAGCGACCCAGTACTTC,TRBV5-1,TRBJ2-5,-,-
CASSAGTGLYEQYF,TGCGCCAGCAGTGCCGGGACAGGCCTCTACGAGCAGTACTTC,TRBV10-2,TRBJ2-7,few,TRBD1
CASSQGAGGTYNEQFF,TGCGCCAGCAGCCAAGGGGCGGGAGGGACTTACAATGAGCAGTTCTTC,TRBV4-3,TRBJ2-1,-,TRBD2
CASSPGPASLNTEAFF,TGTGCCAGCTCACCAGGGCCAGCATCTCTGAACACTGAAGCTTTCTTT,TRBV18,TRBJ1-1,-,-
CASSVGQETEAFF,TGTGCCAGCAGCGTCGGACAGGAGACTGAAGCTTTCTTT,TRBV9,TRBJ1-1,-,TRBD1
CASSALGSGRFNEQFF,TGTGCCAGCAGTGCCCTTGGAAGCGGGAGATTTAATGAGCAGTTCTTC,TRBV6-4,TRBJ2-1,-,TRBD2
CASSPAERGGAWTQYF,TGCGCCAGCAGCCCTGCGGAGCGGGGGGGGGCTTGGACCCAGTACTTC,TRBV4-3,TRBJ2-5,-,TRBD2
CASSLDAGGYTF,TGTGCCAGCAGCTTAGATGCGGGTGGCTACACCTTC,TRBV11-2,TRBJ1-2,-,-
CASKTHNPAGEQYF,TGTGCCAGTAAAACTCACAACCCCGCGGGGGAGCAGTACTTC,TRBV19,TRBJ2-7,-,-
CASSLGRGGETQYF,TGCGCCAGCAGCTTGGGCAGGGGAGGAGAGACCCAGTACTTC,TRBV5-1,TRBJ2-5,-,-
CASSVLPLAGEETQYF,TGTGCCAGCAGCGTACTCCCCCTAGCGGGAGAAGAGACCCAGTACTTC,TRBV9,TRBJ2-5,-,TRBD2
CASSLGVRGLNNEQFF,TGTGCCAGCAGCTTAGGGGTCAGGGGGTTGAACAATGAGCAGTTCTTC,TRBV11-3,TRBJ2-1,-,TRBD1
CASSQDLRRGYTF,TGCGCCAGCAGCCAAGATCTACGTCGCGGCTACACCTTC,TRBV4-3,TRBJ1-2,-,-
CASSPVAGGSRNEQFF,TGTGCCAGCAGCCCTGTAGCGGGAGGGAGCAGGAATGAGCAGTTCTTC,TRBV7-3,TRBJ2-1,-,TRBD2
CASSPSTSGLGNEQFF,TGCGCCAGCAGTCCCTCGACTAGCGGGTTGGGGAATGAGCAGTTCTTC,TRBV5-1,TRBJ2-1,-,TRBD2
CASSEISLGGRGAGYGYTF,TGTGCCAGCAGTGAAATCTCTCTGGGTGGGAGGGGCGCTGGCTATGGCTACACCTTC,TRBV6-1,TRBJ1-2,-,-
CASRVPGGGRNTEAFF,TGTGCCAGCAGAGTCCCAGGGGGCGGAAGGAACACTGAAGCTTTCTTT,TRBV28,TRBJ1-1,-,TRBD1
CASSQGRSVGSKNIQYF,TGCGCCAGCAGCCAAGGTCGGAGCGTAGGTAGCAAAAACATTCAGTACTTC,TRBV4-1,TRBJ2-4,-,-
CASSLYSDAYEQYF,TGTGCCAGCAGCTTATATTCGGACGCCTACGAGCAGTACTTC,TRBV7-3,TRBJ2-7,-,-